Listed below are T cell receptor beta chains from one sample, sequenced in a study of PD-L1 blockade in urothelial cancer. Generated by immunoSEQ multiplex PCR, the TCRdb table keeps only in-frame clones and is missing some. The repertoire includes roughly 130,000 clones, 70% to 85% of them detected once, and under 3.5% sits in the top ten. The sequences come from PBMCs, collected around atezolizumab (anti-PD-L1) treatment. These receptors were collected from a middle-aged man with urothelial cancer. The CDR3 runs from the conserved cysteine through the conserved F or W. The D gene is left open where the match is weak. Expanded clones get a size class; other rows say once, few or many, or leave the size out.

J	D	size	V	CDR3	DNA
TRBJ2-1	NA	NA	TRBV21-1	CASSRQTSDEQFF	TGTGCCAGCAGCCGTCAGACTAGCGATGAGCAGTTCTTC
TRBJ2-7	TRBD2	NA	TRBV28	CASRGLAGAYEQYF	TGTGCCAGCAGGGGTCTAGCGGGGGCCTACGAGCAGTACTTC
TRBJ1-1	NA	NA	TRBV7-2	CASSLAGAEINAEAFF	TGTGCCAGCAGCTTAGCGGGGGCGGAAATAAACGCTGAAGCTTTCTTT
TRBJ2-3	NA	NA	TRBV4-1	CASSRPGLPVTDTQYF	TGCGCCAGCAGCAGACCGGGACTTCCCGTCACAGATACGCAGTATTTT
TRBJ1-2	NA	NA	TRBV5-6	CASSRRTGGYTF	TGTGCCAGCAGCCGACGTACGGGTGGCTACACCTTC
TRBJ2-7	NA	NA	TRBV27	CASSLRRGPQNSYEQYF	TGTGCCAGCAGTTTGCGGAGGGGGCCACAAAACTCCTACGAGCAGTACTTC
TRBJ1-5	NA	NA	TRBV30	CAWSGQGGNQPQHF	TGTGCCTGGAGTGGGCAGGGTGGCAATCAGCCCCAGCATTTT
TRBJ2-4	TRBD2	NA	TRBV4-1	CASSLGLAENIQYF	TGCGCCAGCAGCCTTGGACTAGCGGAAAACATTCAGTACTTC
TRBJ2-7	TRBD2	NA	TRBV5-8	CASSLLAGVDEQYF	TGTGCCAGCAGCTTACTAGCGGGAGTCGACGAGCAGTACTTC
TRBJ2-3	TRBD1	NA	TRBV9	CASSVEGQGADTQYF	TGTGCCAGCAGCGTAGAGGGACAGGGGGCAGATACGCAGTATTTT
TRBJ1-2	NA	few	TRBV6-5	CASSYKSQANGYTF	TGTGCCAGCAGTTACAAATCTCAGGCCAATGGCTACACCTTC
TRBJ2-1	NA	NA	TRBV7-3	CASSPTAYNEQFF	TGTGCCAGCAGCCCCACGGCCTACAATGAGCAGTTCTTC
TRBJ2-7	TRBD1	NA	TRBV2	CASGGQGVYEQYF	TGTGCCAGCGGAGGACAGGGCGTATACGAGCAGTACTTC
TRBJ2-7	TRBD2	NA	TRBV9	CASSVGLAGDYEQYF	TGTGCCAGCAGCGTAGGGCTAGCGGGTGACTACGAGCAGTACTTC
TRBJ2-1	TRBD2	NA	TRBV27	CASSITSGAYNEQFF	TGTGCCAGCAGCATAACTAGCGGGGCTTACAATGAGCAGTTCTTC
TRBJ1-2	NA	NA	TRBV30	CAWSAGIYGYTF	TGTGCCTGGAGTGCGGGGATCTATGGCTACACCTTC
TRBJ2-7	TRBD1	NA	TRBV28	CASRKRQGHEQYF	TGTGCCAGCAGGAAAAGACAGGGCCACGAGCAGTACTTC
TRBJ2-7	TRBD1	NA	TRBV14	CASSRTGNEQYF	TGTGCCAGCAGCCGGACAGGAAACGAGCAGTACTTC
TRBJ2-3	TRBD2	NA	TRBV9	CASSVAPSGGKDTQYF	TGTGCCAGCAGCGTAGCGCCCAGCGGGGGGAAAGATACGCAGTATTTT
TRBJ1-2	TRBD1	NA	TRBV6-6	CASSPQGNGYTF	TGTGCCAGCAGTCCACAGGGGAATGGCTACACCTTC
TRBJ2-1	NA	NA	TRBV11-1	CASSFRQFNEQFF	TGTGCCAGCAGCTTTCGTCAGTTTAATGAGCAGTTCTTC
TRBJ2-7	NA	NA	TRBV21-1	CASSISVKAGEQYF	TGTGCCAGCAGCATAAGTGTGAAAGCTGGCGAGCAGTACTTC
TRBJ2-5	TRBD2	NA	TRBV27	CASSRGLAGSETQYF	TGTGCCAGCAGTCGCGGTCTAGCGGGGTCAGAGACCCAGTACTTC
TRBJ1-2	NA	NA	TRBV4-1	CASSQPYRAIGYTF	TGCGCCAGCAGCCAGCCTTACAGGGCGATCGGCTACACCTTC
TRBJ1-6	NA	NA	TRBV28	CASSLQGALSSYNSPLHF	TGTGCCAGCAGTTTACAAGGGGCGCTCAGCTCCTATAATTCACCCCTCCACTTT
TRBJ2-1	TRBD2	NA	TRBV19	CASTEKAGGKVQFF	TGTGCCAGTACAGAGAAAGCGGGAGGCAAGGTGCAGTTCTTC